A selection of T cell receptor beta chains follows, all from one sample in a study of identical twins. MiXCR, run by TCRdb on the 5' RACE reads, gives a single entry per CDR3 protein. The table has about 530,000 distinct CDR3 sequences, 12% to 15% seen once. This sample was shared with a second study, whose subject was yellow fever vaccine responses in identical twins.

Sequencing was carried out using CD4+ T cells sorted from blood. Source of these receptors: a woman under 30 in good health. The CDR3 runs from the conserved cysteine through the conserved F or W. The order of the fields is V gene, J gene, CDR3 protein.

TRBV28,TRBJ2-7,CASSPMTGPSYEQYF
TRBV14,TRBJ2-1,CASSKTQGAYYNEQFF
TRBV9,TRBJ1-4,CASSKGALDEKLFF
TRBV28,TRBJ2-2,CASSPWGTLNTGELFF
TRBV10-3,TRBJ2-3,CAISGAGEDTQYF
TRBV11-3,TRBJ2-1,CASSLESGRGNEQFF
TRBV3-1,TRBJ2-5,CASSQPGLAGVTPSGETQYF
TRBV10-3,TRBJ2-4,CAISESRGGVSHIQYF
TRBV29-1,TRBJ1-1,CSVGGDHRVGNTEAFF
TRBV6-2/TRBV6-3,TRBJ2-1,CASSYSWTVYNEQFF
TRBV18,TRBJ2-1,CASSRNRQGGHYNEQFF
TRBV7-2,TRBJ2-2,CASSLAYRANGELFF
TRBV7-9,TRBJ2-1,CASSFPDRYNEQFF
TRBV15,TRBJ2-1,CATSRDPAAEGNEQFF
TRBV2,TRBJ2-1,CASSEPQTSGRGISYNEQFF
TRBV19,TRBJ2-3,CASSMRVRTDTQYF
TRBV28,TRBJ2-7,CASSLQERKQYF
TRBV20-1,TRBJ2-3,CSADRENTDTQYF
TRBV29-1,TRBJ2-7,CSVEDLARFSYEQYF
TRBV29-1,TRBJ1-1,CSVGAANTEAFF
TRBV5-1,TRBJ1-4,CASSLGTGLGEKLFF
TRBV20-1,TRBJ2-1,CSARQGSSYNEQFF
TRBV3-1,TRBJ1-1,CASRQGQRNTEAFF
TRBV6-5,TRBJ1-2,CASRTGYGYTF
TRBV21-1,TRBJ2-3,CASRTGRNTYTQYF
TRBV11-2,TRBJ2-1,CASSLHWWRDLAGYNEQFF
TRBV3-1,TRBJ2-5,CATSQGGGPQETQYF
TRBV28,TRBJ1-1,CASSGSRADSSSEAFF
TRBV10-1,TRBJ2-1,CASSTGYLSYNEQFF
TRBV5-1,TRBJ2-1,CASSLELANYNEQFF
TRBV5-5,TRBJ2-7,CASRYGLAGGPYEQYF
TRBV6-5,TRBJ2-5,CASSSMAGGKAQETQYF
TRBV20-1,TRBJ2-1,CSARDPTSGRRNEQFF
TRBV7-8,TRBJ2-1,CASSQRGLAGGGEQFF
TRBV14,TRBJ2-7,CASSHGTSGRSYF
TRBV4-2,TRBJ1-1,CASSLGQGPSSEAFF
TRBV7-9,TRBJ1-4,CASSQLGVTNEKLFF
TRBV5-5,TRBJ2-1,CASTKGPSGTYNEQFF
TRBV18,TRBJ2-5,CASSPGTGGRETQYF
TRBV5-1,TRBJ2-1,CASGRDSINEQFF
TRBV19,TRBJ1-4,CASSPRTSNEKLFF
TRBV7-2,TRBJ2-2,CASSLTRIATGELFF
TRBV11-2,TRBJ2-1,CASSLDRGTASSYNEQFF
TRBV27,TRBJ1-1,CASSPDSVNTEAFF
TRBV6-5,TRBJ1-5,CASSYSGDSNQPQHF
TRBV3-1,TRBJ2-3,CASSQRLATDTQYF
TRBV27,TRBJ1-6,CASSLSGTGFASPLHF
TRBV20-1,TRBJ2-4,CCAREVGKGVGNIQYF
TRBV7-8,TRBJ1-4,CASSPHRVNEKLFF
TRBV5-1,TRBJ1-1,CASSLADSNTEAFF
TRBV20-1,TRBJ2-7,CSARADGLYEQYF
TRBV7-6,TRBJ2-3,CASSLGGQGFTDTQYF